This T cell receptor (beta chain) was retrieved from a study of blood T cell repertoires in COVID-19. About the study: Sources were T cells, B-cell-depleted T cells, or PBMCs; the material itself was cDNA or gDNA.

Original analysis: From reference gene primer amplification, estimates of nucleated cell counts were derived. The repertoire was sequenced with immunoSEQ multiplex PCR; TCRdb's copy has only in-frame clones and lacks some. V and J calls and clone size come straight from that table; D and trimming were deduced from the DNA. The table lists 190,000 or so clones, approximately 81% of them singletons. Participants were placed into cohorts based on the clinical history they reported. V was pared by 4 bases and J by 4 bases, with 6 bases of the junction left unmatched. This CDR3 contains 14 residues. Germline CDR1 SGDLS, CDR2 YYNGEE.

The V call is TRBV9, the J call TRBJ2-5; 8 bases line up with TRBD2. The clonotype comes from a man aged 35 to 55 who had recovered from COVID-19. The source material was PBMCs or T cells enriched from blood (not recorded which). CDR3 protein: CASSLGLARETQYF. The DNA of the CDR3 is TGTGCCAGCAGCCTTGGACTAGCACGAGAGACCCAGTACTTC.